The 10 T cell receptor beta chains listed next were all sequenced from one sample in a study of T cells in Graves' hyperthyroidism and ophthalmopathy. TCR beta CDR3 regions were amplified from RNA transcripts. First-round RT-PCR with HTBI primers amplified the TCR CDR3 region. TCRdb reprocessed the multiplex PCR reads via MiXCR and lists one record per CDR3 protein. The sample yields 340,000 or so distinct CDR3 sequences, about 20% seen once. The sample consisted of blood. The source is a woman aged 45 to 65 with Graves' hyperthyroidism.

There are a few counts of this clonotype. The chain has TRBV6-1 and TRBJ1-1, with D hard to call. In germline, CDR1 is MNHNS, CDR2 SASEGT. The CDR3 totals 15 residues. V lost 5 bases and J lost 1, with 14 bases in between. In DNA, the CDR3 is TGTGCCAGCAGTTCCCGCCAGATACAGAACACTGAAGCTTTCTTT. This translates into CASSSRQIQNTEAFF.

V usage is TRBV12-3 or TRBV12-4 and J usage is TRBJ2-1, with 8 bases fitting TRBD2. V lost 6 bases and J lost 12; bases outside the gene matches: 7. The CDR3 is 12 residues long. CDR3 DNA sequence: TGTGCCAGCAGCCCGTCGGGGGGGGGGCAGTTCTTC. Its translation is CASSPSGGGQFF.

The chain recombines TRBV6-1 with TRBJ1-1; TRBD1 might be the D (6 bases). CDR1 and CDR2 from the germline V gene are MNHNS and SASEGT. Trimming removed 6 bases at V and 8 bases at J, with 10 bases between. The length of the CDR3 is 11 residues. CDR3 in amino acids: CASSLRGEAFF. The CDR3 bases are TGTGCCAGCAGCCTCAGGGGAGAAGCTTTCTTT.

This clonotype was seen at least ten times. This chain joins TRBV11-2 and TRBJ2-7; 10 bases match TRBD2. Germline V CDR1 and CDR2: SGHAT, FQNNGV. CDR3 length: 16 amino acids. V lost 1 base to trimming and J lost 2 bases; unmatched junction nucleotides: 5. The CDR3 sequence is CASSLGTSGKPYEQYF. DNA of the CDR3: TGTGCCAGCAGCTTAGGAACTAGCGGGAAGCCCTACGAGCAGTACTTC.

DNA of the CDR3: TGTGCCAGCAGCTTAGCATCGGACACTAGCGGGAGGAAGAACAATGAGCAGTTCTTC. It translates to CASSLASDTSGRKNNEQFF. V and J are TRBV11-3 and TRBJ2-1, with 12 bases identical to TRBD2. The CDR3 covers 19 residues. V gave up 1 base and J gave up 5 bases; unmatched junction bases: 12. The V gene's germline CDR1 is SGHNT and CDR2 YENEEA. The entire variable domain, with the rest obtained from reference TRBV11-3 and TRBJ2-1, is as follows: EAGVVQSPRYKIIEKKQPVAFWCNPISGHNTLYWYLQNLGQGPELLIRYENEEAVDDSQLPKDRFSAERLKGVDSTLKIQPAELGDSAVYLCASSLASDTSGRKNNEQFFGPGTRLTVL.

The chain carries TRBV6-5 and TRBJ2-2; 12 bases align to TRBD2. Trimming at V came to 5 bases and at J to 4 bases, leaving 14 bases not matched to a gene. CDR1 is MNHEY and CDR2 is SVGAGI in the germline V gene. The CDR3 covers 19 residues. In DNA form, the CDR3 reads TGTGCCAGCAGTCACCCGACTAGCGGGGGATACAAGGGCACCGGGGAGCTGTTTTTT. Translating it yields CASSHPTSGGYKGTGELFF.

Only a few counts were recorded for this clonotype. The chain employs TRBV5-6 and TRBJ2-7; D remains unclear. Germline V CDR1 and CDR2: SGHDT, YYEEEE. The ends were cut back, 2 bases at V and 6 bases at J, with 12 bases in the middle. CDR3 size: 13 residues. This CDR3 is CASSFGTSAEQYF. As DNA, the CDR3 is TGTGCCAGCAGCTTCGGAACCAGTGCCGAGCAGTACTTC.

This clonotype was seen more than once but under ten times. The rearrangement joins TRBV6-1 to TRBJ2-1, with 7 bases that match TRBD1. Germline assignment: CDR1 MNHNS and CDR2 SASEGT. The CDR3 is 16 amino acids. Germline trimming cut 4 bases from V and 4 bases from J; bases unmatched to any gene: 10. The DNA of the CDR3 is TGTGCCAGCAGTGCATCGAAAGGGGGCAGATACAATGAGCAGTTCTTC. Its protein product is CASSASKGGRYNEQFF.

CDR3 nucleotide sequence: TGTGCCAGCAGTGAAGTGAGGGCGAGGGACACCGGGGAGCTGTTTTTT. It translates to CASSEVRARDTGELFF. The rearrangement joins TRBV6-1 to TRBJ2-2; D may be TRBD2 (5 bases). V was cut by 1 base and J by 3 bases, with 12 bases left in between. The V gene's germline CDR1 is MNHNS and CDR2 SASEGT. The CDR3 consists of 16 residues.

This clonotype was detected a few times. This sequence joins TRBV20-1 and TRBJ2-3, with 15 bases aligning to TRBD2. In germline, CDR1 is DFQATT, CDR2 SNEGSKA (reference sequence). The J segment lost 0 bases and the V segment lost 1 base, leaving 8 bases of the junction unmatched. CDR3 length: 19 amino acids. The CDR3 reads CSARGGGTSGRTSTDTQYF. Here the CDR3 DNA reads TGCAGTGCTAGAGGTGGGGGGACTAGCGGGAGGACTAGCACAGATACGCAGTATTTT.